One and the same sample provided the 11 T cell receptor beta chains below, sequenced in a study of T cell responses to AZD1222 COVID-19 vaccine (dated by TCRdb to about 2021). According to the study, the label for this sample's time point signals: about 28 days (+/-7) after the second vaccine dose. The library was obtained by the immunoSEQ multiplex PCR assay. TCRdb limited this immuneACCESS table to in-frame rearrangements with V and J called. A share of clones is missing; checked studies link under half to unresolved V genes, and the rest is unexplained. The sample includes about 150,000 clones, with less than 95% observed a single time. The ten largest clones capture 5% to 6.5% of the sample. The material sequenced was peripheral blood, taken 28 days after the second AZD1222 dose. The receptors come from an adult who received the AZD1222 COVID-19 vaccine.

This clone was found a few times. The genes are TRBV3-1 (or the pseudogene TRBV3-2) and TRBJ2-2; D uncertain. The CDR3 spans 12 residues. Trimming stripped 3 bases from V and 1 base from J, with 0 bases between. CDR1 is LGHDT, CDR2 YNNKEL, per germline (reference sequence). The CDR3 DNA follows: TGTGCCAGCAGCCAGAACACCGGGGAGCTGTTTTTT. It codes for CASSQNTGELFF.

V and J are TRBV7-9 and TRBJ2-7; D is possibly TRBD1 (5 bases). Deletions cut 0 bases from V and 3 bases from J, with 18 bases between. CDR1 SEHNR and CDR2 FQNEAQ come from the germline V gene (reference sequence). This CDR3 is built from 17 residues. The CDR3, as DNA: TGTGCCAGCAGCTTAGCTATGGGGCAGGGCAAAATCTACGAGCAGTACTTC. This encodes CASSLAMGQGKIYEQYF. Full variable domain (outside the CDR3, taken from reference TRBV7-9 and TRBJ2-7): DTGVSQNPRHKITKRGQNVTFRCDPISEHNRLYWYRQTLGQGPEFLTYFQNEAQLEKSRLLSDRFSAERPKGSFSTLEIQRTEQGDSAMYLCASSLAMGQGKIYEQYFGPGTRLTVT.

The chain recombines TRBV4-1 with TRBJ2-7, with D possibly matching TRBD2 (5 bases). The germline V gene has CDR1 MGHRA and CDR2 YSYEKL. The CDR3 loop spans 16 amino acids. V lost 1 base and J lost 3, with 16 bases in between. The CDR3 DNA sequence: TGCGCCAGCAGCCAAGTAGGCGGCGGGTCCTACTACGAGCAGTACTTC. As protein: CASSQVGGGSYYEQYF.

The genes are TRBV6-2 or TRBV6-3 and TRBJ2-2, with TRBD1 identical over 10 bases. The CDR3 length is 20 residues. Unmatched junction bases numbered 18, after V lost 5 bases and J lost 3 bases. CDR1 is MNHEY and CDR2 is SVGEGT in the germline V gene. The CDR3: CASSRTGGSINVRDTGELFF. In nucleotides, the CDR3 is TGTGCCAGCAGTAGGACAGGGGGAAGTATTAATGTTCGTGACACCGGGGAGCTGTTTTTT.

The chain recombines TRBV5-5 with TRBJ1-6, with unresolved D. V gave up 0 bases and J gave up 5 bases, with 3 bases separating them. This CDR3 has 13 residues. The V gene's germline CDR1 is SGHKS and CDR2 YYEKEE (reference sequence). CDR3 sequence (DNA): TGTGCCAGCAGCTTGGGGGATAATTCACCCCTCCACTTT. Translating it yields CASSLGDNSPLHF.

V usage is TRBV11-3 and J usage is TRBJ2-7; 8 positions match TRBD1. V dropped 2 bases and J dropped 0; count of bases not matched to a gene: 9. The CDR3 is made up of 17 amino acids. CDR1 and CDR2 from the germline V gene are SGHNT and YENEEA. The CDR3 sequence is CASSLPGQVPFSYEQYF. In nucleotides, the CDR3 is TGTGCCAGCAGCTTACCGGGACAGGTCCCCTTCTCCTACGAGCAGTACTTC.

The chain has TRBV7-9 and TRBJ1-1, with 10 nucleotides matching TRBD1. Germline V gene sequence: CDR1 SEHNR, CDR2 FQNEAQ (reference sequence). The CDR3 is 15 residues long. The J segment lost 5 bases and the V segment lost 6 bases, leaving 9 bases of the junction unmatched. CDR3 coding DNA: TGTGCCAGCAGTGACCGGGACAGGGGCCGGACTGAAGCTTTCTTT. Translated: CASSDRDRGRTEAFF.

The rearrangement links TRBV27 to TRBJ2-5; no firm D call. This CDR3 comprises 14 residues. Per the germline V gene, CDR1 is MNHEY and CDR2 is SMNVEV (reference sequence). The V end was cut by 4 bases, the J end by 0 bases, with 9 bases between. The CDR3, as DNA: TGTGCCAGCAGTTACAACCCGGACCAAGAGACCCAGTACTTC. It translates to CASSYNPDQETQYF.

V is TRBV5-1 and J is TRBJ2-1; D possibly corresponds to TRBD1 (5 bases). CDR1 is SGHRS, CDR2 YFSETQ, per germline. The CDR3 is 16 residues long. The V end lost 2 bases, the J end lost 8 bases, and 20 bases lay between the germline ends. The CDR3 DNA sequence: TGCGCCAGCAGCTTAGGGCAGGGAAACTCCATTGATGAGCAGTTCTTC. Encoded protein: CASSLGQGNSIDEQFF.

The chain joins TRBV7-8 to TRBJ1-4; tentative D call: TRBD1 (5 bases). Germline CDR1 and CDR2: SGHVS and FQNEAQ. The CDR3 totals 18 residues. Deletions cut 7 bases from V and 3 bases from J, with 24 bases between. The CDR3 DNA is TGTGCCAGCACCCGAATGACAGTTTTTCTGGGGGCTAATGAAAAACTGTTTTTT. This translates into CASTRMTVFLGANEKLFF.

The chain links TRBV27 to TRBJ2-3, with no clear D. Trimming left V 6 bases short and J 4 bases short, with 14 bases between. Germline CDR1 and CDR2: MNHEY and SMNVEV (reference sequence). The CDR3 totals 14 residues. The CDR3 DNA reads TGTGCCAGCAGCCCCCGTATGGGCTCAGATACGCAGTATTTT. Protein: CASSPRMGSDTQYF.